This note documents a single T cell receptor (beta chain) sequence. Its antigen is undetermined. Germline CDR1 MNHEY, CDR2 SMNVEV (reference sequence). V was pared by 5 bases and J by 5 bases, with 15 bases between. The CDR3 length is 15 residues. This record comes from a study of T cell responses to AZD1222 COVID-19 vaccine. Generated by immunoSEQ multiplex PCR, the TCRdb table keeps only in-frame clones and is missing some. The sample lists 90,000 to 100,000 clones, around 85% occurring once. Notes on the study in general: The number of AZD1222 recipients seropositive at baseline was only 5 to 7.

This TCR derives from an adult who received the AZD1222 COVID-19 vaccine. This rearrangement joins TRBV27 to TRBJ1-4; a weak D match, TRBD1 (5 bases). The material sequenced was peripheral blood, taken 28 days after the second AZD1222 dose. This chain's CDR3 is CASSPWDRRNEKLFF. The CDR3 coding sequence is TGTGCCAGCAGTCCCTGGGACCGCCGGAATGAAAAACTGTTTTTT.